The 9 T cell receptor beta chains reported below all come from one sample, sequenced in a study of Ad26.COV2.S vaccination and SARS-CoV-2 variants. The data were produced by immunoSEQ multiplex PCR, yet TCRdb's version contains in-frame clones alone and is incomplete. Counted here are more than 250,000 clones, 80% to 90% occurring once; the ten biggest clones make up around 3%. Treatment noted: over 15 received Ad26.COV2.S at low or high dose, single or two shots; about 5 received placebo; per-sample allocation not given. Material that was analyzed had been drawn on day 63 after the first vaccine or placebo injection. Sequenced material: peripheral blood, taken in a trial of Ad26.COV2.S vaccine versus placebo. Every receptor here comes from a person aged 18-60 years who received the Ad26.COV2.S COVID-19 vaccine or a placebo.

CDR3 in amino acids: CASSFSSLEGLAARSSYNEQFF. The CDR3 DNA reads TGTGCCAGCAGCTTCTCCAGTCTCGAGGGACTAGCGGCCAGAAGCTCCTACAATGAGCAGTTCTTC. This chain uses TRBV7-8 with TRBJ2-1, with 11 positions matching TRBD2. With V trimmed by 3 bases and J by 0 bases, 19 bases remained unmatched. Germline V CDR1 and CDR2: SGHVS, FQNEAQ. This CDR3 is 22 amino acids long.

This rearrangement joins TRBV2 to TRBJ1-6; D is perhaps TRBD1 (6 bases). CDR1 and CDR2 (germline): SNHLY, FYNNEI. This CDR3 has 14 amino acids. Deletions cut 8 bases from V and 8 bases from J, with 16 bases between. The CDR3 loop is CASQTGAAHSPLHF. In DNA, the CDR3 is TGTGCCAGCCAAACGGGGGCGGCGCATTCACCCCTCCACTTT.

The chain is built from TRBV3-1 (or the pseudogene TRBV3-2) and TRBJ1-2, with 7 positions matching TRBD1. The trim removed 0 bases at V and 6 bases at J, leaving 4 bases unmatched. The CDR3 is 14 amino acids. Germline values: CDR1 LGHDT, CDR2 YNNKEL (reference sequence). CDR3 loop: CASSQEGQKNGYTF. In DNA, the CDR3 is TGTGCCAGCAGCCAAGAGGGACAGAAAAATGGCTACACCTTC.

The chain uses TRBV27 and TRBJ1-4; no definite D call. This CDR3 has 15 amino acids. Deletions cut 3 bases from V and 10 bases from J, with 18 bases between. In germline, CDR1 is MNHEY, CDR2 SMNVEV (reference sequence). In DNA, the CDR3 is TGTGCCAGCAGTTTCAATCGTGTGGCAAGCGGAAAACTGTTTTTT. This translates into CASSFNRVASGKLFF. Full variable domain (outside the CDR3, taken from reference TRBV27 and TRBJ1-4): EAQVTQNPRYLITVTGKKLTVTCSQNMNHEYMSWYRQDPGLGLRQIYYSMNVEVTDKGDVPEGYKVSRKEKRNFPLILESPSPNQTSLYFCASSFNRVASGKLFFGSGTQLSVL.

V is TRBV20-1 and J is TRBJ2-1; 9 nucleotides line up with TRBD2. The CDR3 loop spans 11 amino acids. Germline V gene sequence: CDR1 DFQATT, CDR2 SNEGSKA (reference sequence). The CDR3 DNA sequence: TGCAGCGCGGGACTAGCCAATGAGCAGTTCTTC. Encoded protein: CSAGLANEQFF.

The rearrangement joins TRBV30 to TRBJ2-5, with 8 positions matching TRBD1. J lost 5 bases, V lost 2 bases, and 7 bases had no gene match. The CDR3 has 14 amino acids. The germline V gene has CDR1 GTSNPN and CDR2 SVGIG (reference sequence). CDR3 nucleotides: TGTGCCTGGAGTCAACCAGGGGGCATGGAGACCCAGTACTTC. Its protein is CAWSQPGGMETQYF.

The chain links TRBV7-6 to TRBJ1-1; D is undetermined. This CDR3 region has 13 residues. The ends were cut back, 4 bases at V and 1 base at J, with 7 bases in the middle. Germline values: CDR1 SGHVS, CDR2 FNYEAQ. CDR3 protein: CASSSAENTEAFF. In nucleotides, the CDR3 is TGTGCCAGCAGCTCCGCAGAGAACACTGAAGCTTTCTTT.

For the CDR3, the DNA is TGTGCCAGCAGTTGGGGTCTAGGCAATCAGCCCCAGCATTTT. Amino acid sequence: CASSWGLGNQPQHF. This sequence joins TRBV28 and TRBJ1-5, with D unclear. This CDR3 region has 14 residues. V shed 4 bases and J shed 2 bases, with 9 bases lying between them. Germline CDR1 reads MDHEN; CDR2 reads SYDVKM. The entire variable domain, with the rest obtained from reference TRBV28 and TRBJ1-5, is as follows: DVKVTQSSRYLVKRTGEKVFLECVQDMDHENMFWYRQDPGLGLRLIYFSYDVKMKEKGDIPEGYSVSREKKERFSLILESASTNQTSMYLCASSWGLGNQPQHFGDGTRLSIL.

This chain links TRBV2 with TRBJ2-7; 7 positions agree with TRBD1. The CDR3 runs 15 residues. The germline V gene encodes CDR1 SNHLY and CDR2 FYNNEI. Trimming took 2 bases from V and 6 from J; bases not matched to a gene: 10. The CDR3 DNA reads as TGTGCCAGCAGTGAACGCTTTTACAGGGGACGCGAGCAGTACTTC. This sequence encodes CASSERFYRGREQYF.